This TCR beta chain was sequenced for a study of human T cells and chemical hapten exposure. At the level of the study: 0.01% DPC was applied to the upper back in patch tests, which were read at 6 days. Findings and caveats of the study: Expanded TCRs made up significantly more big CDR3 similarity clusters than controls did.

The time point: patch test 1, 2 weeks after DPC sensitization. Regarding treatment: therapeutic diphenylcyclopropenone sensitization with weekly scalp DPC. This clonotype was picked up many times. The target antigen is unknown. Individual cDNA molecules (in the library) carried attached unique molecular identifiers. TCRdb re-called the RACE reads through MiXCR, storing one row per CDR3 protein. In the table there are 380,000 or so distinct CDR3 sequences, nearly 5% of which are singletons. Germline-derived CDR1 and CDR2 are SGHAT and FQNNGV. The CDR3 has 17 residues. Trimming removed 5 bases from V and 0 bases from J, with 19 bases in between.

This chain joins TRBV11-2 and TRBJ2-5, with D possibly being TRBD1 (6 bases). This specimen was whole blood, taken in connection with sensitization to the hapten diphenylcyclopropenone (DPC). The receptor's source is a woman in her forties or fifties with alopecia areata. Some clones in this sample may be carry-over from other donors' samples. This chain's CDR3 is CASSPLSGGSYQETQYF. CDR3 DNA: TGTGCCAGCAGCCCCCTCTCTGGGGGCTCGTACCAAGAGACCCAGTACTTC.